The rows below give T cell receptor beta chains drawn from one sample of a study of T cells in Graves' hyperthyroidism and ophthalmopathy. TCRdb used MiXCR to reprocess the multiplex PCR reads, holding one entry per CDR3 protein. The sample holds around 280,000 distinct CDR3 sequences, roughly 13% seen once. The sample consisted of blood. Receptors originate from a woman between 40 and 50 years old with Graves' hyperthyroidism. The CDR3 runs from the conserved cysteine through the conserved F or W. Rows give clone size only sometimes, using once, few, many, or a class for an expanded clone.

v_gene: TRBV4-2; j_gene: TRBJ2-7; abundance: many; CDR3aa: CASSPQGQGPSYEQYF
v_gene: TRBV24-1; j_gene: TRBJ2-5; abundance: few; CDR3aa: CATSDSGTTDIQETQYF
v_gene: TRBV20-1; j_gene: TRBJ2-1; abundance: few; CDR3aa: CSARWGSGRSSYNEQFF
v_gene: TRBV10-3; j_gene: TRBJ1-2; abundance: many; CDR3aa: CAISEWGPNYGYTF
v_gene: TRBV6-1; j_gene: TRBJ2-6; abundance: many; CDR3aa: CASSDSLSGANVLTF
v_gene: TRBV19; j_gene: TRBJ1-1; abundance: many; CDR3aa: CASSVSGGTEAFF
v_gene: TRBV7-9; j_gene: TRBJ1-1; abundance: .; CDR3aa: CASSAGIPEAFF
v_gene: TRBV7-7; j_gene: TRBJ2-2; abundance: few; CDR3aa: CASSLEAGEPGELFF
v_gene: TRBV20-1; j_gene: TRBJ1-3; abundance: few; CDR3aa: CSARWVRNSGNTIYF
v_gene: TRBV7-2; j_gene: TRBJ1-2; abundance: many; CDR3aa: CASSPTGRLTSGTF
v_gene: TRBV7-9; j_gene: TRBJ2-2; abundance: .; CDR3aa: CASSPRTSGSFGELFF
v_gene: TRBV19; j_gene: TRBJ1-6; abundance: .; CDR3aa: CASSIGAPINSPLHF
v_gene: TRBV7-9; j_gene: TRBJ2-5; abundance: once; CDR3aa: CASSRGQGHETQYF
v_gene: TRBV18; j_gene: TRBJ1-6; abundance: few; CDR3aa: CASSPATGQTPLHF
v_gene: TRBV12-3/TRBV12-4; j_gene: TRBJ2-7; abundance: many; CDR3aa: CASSYDRLGYEQYF
v_gene: TRBV4-1; j_gene: TRBJ2-7; abundance: few; CDR3aa: CASSHLLAGTYEQYF
v_gene: TRBV6-1; j_gene: TRBJ1-5; abundance: many; CDR3aa: CASSRGQKDQPQHF
v_gene: TRBV6-1; j_gene: TRBJ2-2; abundance: few; CDR3aa: CASQRDTSTGELFF
v_gene: TRBV10-2; j_gene: TRBJ2-7; abundance: .; CDR3aa: CASSGTAGLAVSLSGEQYF
v_gene: TRBV12-3/TRBV12-4; j_gene: TRBJ2-1; abundance: many; CDR3aa: CASSLGGYGYNEQFF
v_gene: TRBV2; j_gene: TRBJ2-3; abundance: many; CDR3aa: CASSRQNTDTQYF
v_gene: TRBV4-1; j_gene: TRBJ1-5; abundance: few; CDR3aa: CASSQVIGYSNQPQHF
v_gene: TRBV6-1; j_gene: TRBJ2-1; abundance: few; CDR3aa: CASSPELAESYNEQFF
v_gene: TRBV4-1; j_gene: TRBJ1-1; abundance: .; CDR3aa: CASSQDPLNTEAFF